One and the same sample provided the 5 T cell receptor beta chains below, sequenced in a study of blood T cell repertoires in COVID-19. Sequenced by immunoSEQ multiplex PCR; TCRdb stores in-frame clones only, minus some. The sample consists of approximately 61,000 clones, around 85% of them appearing once. The sequenced material came from peripheral blood. The receptors here all came from a human donor in a cohort sampled during active COVID-19.

The chain carries TRBV19 and TRBJ2-3; D is perhaps TRBD2 (6 bases). The CDR3 length is 12 residues. V lost 3 bases to trimming and J lost 14 bases, with 15 bases between them. The germline V gene encodes CDR1 LNHDA and CDR2 SQIVND (reference sequence). CDR3 sequence: CASSIGGKSLYF. CDR3 DNA sequence: TGTGCCAGTAGTATTGGGGGGAAATCCCTGTATTTT.

This clone was seen a handful of times. This chain joins TRBV5-4 and TRBJ2-3; TRBD2 aligns across 12 bases. In germline, CDR1 is SGHNT, CDR2 YYREEE (reference sequence). This CDR3 region has 17 residues. V shed 3 bases, J shed 1 base, and the junction held 6 bases outside the gene matches. This chain's CDR3 is CASSSLAGGRGTDTQYF. For the CDR3, the DNA is TGTGCCAGCAGCTCACTAGCGGGAGGTAGGGGCACAGATACGCAGTATTTT.

V usage is TRBV27 and J usage is TRBJ2-5; D possibly corresponds to TRBD1 (6 bases). CDR1 is MNHEY and CDR2 is SMNVEV in the germline V gene (reference sequence). V was trimmed by 2 bases and J by 5 bases, leaving 15 bases between them. The CDR3 totals 15 residues. CDR3: CASSLRRARGETQYF. In DNA form, the CDR3 reads TGTGCCAGCAGTTTAAGGCGGGCTAGGGGGGAGACCCAGTACTTC.

The chain is built from TRBV28 and TRBJ2-1; 8 bases are shared with TRBD2. Germline V CDR1 and CDR2: MDHEN, SYDVKM. V dropped 5 bases and J dropped 2; count of bases not matched to a gene: 11. The CDR3 consists of 17 residues. CDR3 DNA: TGTGCCAGCAGTCCCCTCGGACTAGCAGATACCTACAATGAGCAGTTCTTC. It codes for CASSPLGLADTYNEQFF.

This clone was found once. The J gene is TRBJ1-5, the V gene TRBV18; 10 nucleotides align to TRBD1. CDR1 and CDR2 from the germline V gene are KGHSH and LQKENI. The CDR3 spans 17 residues. V lost 0 bases to trimming and J lost 7 bases; unmatched junction nucleotides: 9. CDR3 bases: TGTGCCAGCTCACCACCGGTTCTGACAGGGGGCATGCAGCCCCAGCATTTT. Its protein product is CASSPPVLTGGMQPQHF.